The clone carrying this TCR beta chain was observed a handful of times. Its antigen is unidentified. CD8 cells classed as naive were CD45RO-negative and positively selected for CCR7, excluding terminally differentiated effector memory CD45RA+ cells. This entry comes from a study of shared clonotypes between healthy human individuals. Study-wide findings and caveats: Clonotype sharing across several donors was observed for around 5% of naive CD4 clonotypes.

The repertoire was sequenced with immunoSEQ multiplex PCR; TCRdb's copy has only in-frame clones and lacks some. The sample lists 1.5 million to 2.5 million clones; about 95% were seen once. This TCR came from a man between 18 and 29 years old in good health. The sequencing sample was made of naive CD8+ T cells sorted from blood.

The DNA for the CDR3 is TGTGCCAGCAGTTACAGCGGGGGGGCGGGAGATACGCAGTATTTT. It codes for CASSYSGGAGDTQYF. The chain links TRBV6-5 to TRBJ2-3; 10 bases fit TRBD2. The CDR3 length is 15 residues. The J segment lost 5 bases and the V segment lost 2 bases, leaving 4 bases of the junction unmatched. CDR1 and CDR2 (germline): MNHEY, SVGAGI.